The 8 T cell receptor beta chains given below trace back to one sample, sequenced in a study of T cells expressing NK-cell markers. TCRdb re-called the 5' RACE reads and catalogs CDR3 proteins one per entry, DNA excluded. The data show a few hundred thousand distinct CDR3 sequences, and the top ten clones hold about 0.4%. Sequenced: blood T cells: a sorted CD56 or NKG2C T cell subset, CD4+ or CD8+ T cells, or bulk PBMC T cells (not recorded which). The source of these receptors is a man aged 18 to 29 in good health.

The chain employs TRBV7-2 and TRBJ2-1; TCRdb's assignment of TRBD2 cannot be checked, as there is no DNA. Germline V CDR1 and CDR2: SGHTA, FQGNSA. The CDR3 is made up of 17 amino acids. CDR3 residues: CASSPSVAGGAVNEQFF.

V and J are TRBV7-2 and TRBJ2-2. The germline CDR1 and CDR2 sequences are SGHTA and FQGNSA. This CDR3 comprises 15 residues. CDR3 sequence reads: CASSPVRAHTGELFF.

The chain couples TRBV20-1 to TRBJ2-5; absent DNA, TCRdb's TRBD1 call cannot be checked. Germline V CDR1 and CDR2: DFQATT, SNEGSKA (reference sequence). This CDR3 is built from 15 residues. The CDR3 protein is CSATRGQGIEETQYF.

The chain recombines TRBV12-3 or TRBV12-4 with TRBJ1-2; lacking DNA, the TRBD1 call made by TCRdb goes unchecked. This CDR3 has 17 amino acids. CDR3 in amino acids: CASSPRQGLGIRDGYTF.

This chain's CDR3 is CAIRTQGGETQYF. This chain joins TRBV10-3 and TRBJ2-5; the TRBD1 assignment by TCRdb is unverifiable without DNA. This CDR3 is 13 amino acids long. CDR1 is ENHRY, CDR2 SYGVKD, per germline.

The chain has TRBV5-4 and TRBJ2-1; TCRdb's D gene call, TRBD1, goes unchecked for lack of DNA. The CDR3 has 14 amino acids. The germline V gene encodes CDR1 SGHNT and CDR2 YYREEE (reference sequence). CDR3 in amino acids: CASSFTDREVEQFF.

The chain links TRBV29-1 to TRBJ2-1; TCRdb lists TRBD2, though no DNA is available to test this call. Germline-derived CDR1 and CDR2 are SQVTM and ANQGSEA. The CDR3 totals 14 residues. The CDR3 is CSVEEPGLRNEQFF.

This sequence joins TRBV5-1 and TRBJ1-2; TCRdb's D call, TRBD1, is unchecked because there is no DNA. Germline V CDR1 and CDR2: SGHRS, YFSETQ. This CDR3 has 14 amino acids. The CDR3 protein is CASSDGTAIVSYTF.